This TCR beta chain was identified during a study of T-cell memory formation after mild COVID-19. This clonotype was recorded a few times. One entry per CDR3 protein results from TCRdb running MiXCR on the 5' RACE reads. The sample has about 130,000 distinct CDR3 sequences; roughly a quarter are singletons. Specimen: PBMCs or a T cell subset sorted from them (not recorded which). The receptor was isolated from an adult woman who had mild COVID-19 (a few samples of this study predate the infection). Cell type and time point are not known.

CDR3 in DNA: TGTGCCAGCAGCTCCCTCAGGGTTTCTCAGAACACTGAAGCTTTCTTT. It specifies CASSSLRVSQNTEAFF. The chain couples TRBV7-6 to TRBJ1-1; weak D call: TRBD1 (5 bases). This CDR3 has 16 residues. Per the germline V gene, CDR1 is SGHVS and CDR2 is FNYEAQ. Trimming stripped 4 bases from V and 1 base from J, with 16 bases between.